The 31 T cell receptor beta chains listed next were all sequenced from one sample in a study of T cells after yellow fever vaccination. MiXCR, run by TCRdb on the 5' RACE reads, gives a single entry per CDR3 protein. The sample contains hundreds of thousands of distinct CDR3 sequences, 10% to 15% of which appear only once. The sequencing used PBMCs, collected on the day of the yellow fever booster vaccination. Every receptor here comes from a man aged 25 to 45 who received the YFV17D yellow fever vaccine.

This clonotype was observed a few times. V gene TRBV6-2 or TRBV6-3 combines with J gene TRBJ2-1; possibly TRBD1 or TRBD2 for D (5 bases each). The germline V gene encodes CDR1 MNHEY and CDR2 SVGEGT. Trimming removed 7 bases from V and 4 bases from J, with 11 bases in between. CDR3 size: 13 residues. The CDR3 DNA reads TGTGCCAGCATGCTAGCAGGGTACAATGAGCAGTTCTTC. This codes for CASMLAGYNEQFF.

CDR3 sequence: CSVGSRNEQYF. CDR3 in DNA: TGCAGCGTTGGGTCGCGGAACGAGCAGTACTTC. This chain joins TRBV29-1 and TRBJ2-7; D remains ambiguous. The germline CDR1 and CDR2 sequences are SQVTM and ANQGSEA. The length of the CDR3 is 11 residues. Trimming left V 4 bases short and J 5 bases short, with 9 bases between.

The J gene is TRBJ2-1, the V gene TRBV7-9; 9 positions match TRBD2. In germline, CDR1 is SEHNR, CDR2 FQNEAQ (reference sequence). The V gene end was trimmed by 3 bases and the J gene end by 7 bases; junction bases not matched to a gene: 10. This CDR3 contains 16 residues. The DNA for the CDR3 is TGTGCCAGCAGCTTTGAAAGCGGGAGGTATCGAAATGAGCAGTTCTTC. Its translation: CASSFESGRYRNEQFF.

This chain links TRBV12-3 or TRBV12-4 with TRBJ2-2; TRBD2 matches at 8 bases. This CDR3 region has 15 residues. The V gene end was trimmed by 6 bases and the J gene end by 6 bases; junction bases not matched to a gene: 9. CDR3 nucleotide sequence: TGTGCCAGCAGCATCAGCGGGAGCGGGCCCGGGGAGCTGTTTTTT. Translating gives CASSISGSGPGELFF.

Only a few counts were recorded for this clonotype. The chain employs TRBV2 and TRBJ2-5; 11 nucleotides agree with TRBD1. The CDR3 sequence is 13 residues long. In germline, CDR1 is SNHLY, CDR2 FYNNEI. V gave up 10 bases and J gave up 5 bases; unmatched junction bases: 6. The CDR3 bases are TGTGCCACAGGGACAGGGGGTCAGGAGACCCAGTACTTC. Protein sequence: CATGTGGQETQYF. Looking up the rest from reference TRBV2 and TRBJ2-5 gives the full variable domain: EPEVTQTPSHQVTQMGQEVILRCVPISNHLYFYWYRQILGQKVEFLVSFYNNEISEKSEIFDDQFSVERPDGSNFTLKIRSTKLEDSAMYFCATGTGGQETQYFGPGTRLLVL.

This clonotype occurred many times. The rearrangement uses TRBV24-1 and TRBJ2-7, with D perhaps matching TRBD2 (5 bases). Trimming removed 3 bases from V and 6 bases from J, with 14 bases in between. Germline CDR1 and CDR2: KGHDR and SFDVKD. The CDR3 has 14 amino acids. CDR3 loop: CATSDRWGAGEQYF. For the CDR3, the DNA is TGTGCCACCAGTGATCGCTGGGGTGCGGGCGAGCAGTACTTC.

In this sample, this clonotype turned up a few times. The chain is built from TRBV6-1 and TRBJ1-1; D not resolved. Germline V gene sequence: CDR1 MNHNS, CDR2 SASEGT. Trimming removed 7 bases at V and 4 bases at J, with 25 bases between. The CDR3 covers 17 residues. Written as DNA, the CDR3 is TGTGCCAGCATCCCACATGGCAGGCTGCGCTCGGTCACTGAAGCTTTCTTT. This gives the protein CASIPHGRLRSVTEAFF.

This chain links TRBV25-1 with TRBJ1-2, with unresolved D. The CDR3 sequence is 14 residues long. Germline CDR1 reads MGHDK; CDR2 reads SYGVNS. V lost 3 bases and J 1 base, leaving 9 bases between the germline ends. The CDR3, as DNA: TGTGCCAGCAGTGACTTAGCCGGTAACTATGGCTACACCTTC. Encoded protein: CASSDLAGNYGYTF.

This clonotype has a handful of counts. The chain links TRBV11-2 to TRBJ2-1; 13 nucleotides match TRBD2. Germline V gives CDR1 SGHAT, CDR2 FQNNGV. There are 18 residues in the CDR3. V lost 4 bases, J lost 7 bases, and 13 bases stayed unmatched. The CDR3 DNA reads TGTGCCAGCAGCTCCGGACTAGCGGGAGTTCGTGTGGGTAATGAGCAGTTCTTC. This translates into CASSSGLAGVRVGNEQFF. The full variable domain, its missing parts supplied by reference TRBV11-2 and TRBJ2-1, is EAGVAQSPRYKIIEKRQSVAFWCNPISGHATLYWYQQILGQGPKLLIQFQNNGVVDDSQLPKDRFSAERLKGVDSTLKIQPAKLEDSAVYLCASSSGLAGVRVGNEQFFGPGTRLTVL.

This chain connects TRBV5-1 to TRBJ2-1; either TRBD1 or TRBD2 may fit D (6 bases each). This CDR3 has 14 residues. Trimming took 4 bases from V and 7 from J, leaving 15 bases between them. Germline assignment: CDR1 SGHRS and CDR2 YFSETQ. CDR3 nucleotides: TGCGCCAGCAGCATCGGGGGCGCGAGGAATGAGCAGTTCTTC. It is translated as CASSIGGARNEQFF.

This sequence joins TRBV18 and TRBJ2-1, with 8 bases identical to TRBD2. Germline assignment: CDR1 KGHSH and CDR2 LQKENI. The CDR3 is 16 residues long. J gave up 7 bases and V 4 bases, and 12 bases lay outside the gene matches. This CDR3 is CASSQGIPGGRNEQFF. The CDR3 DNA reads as TGTGCCAGCTCACAAGGAATTCCGGGAGGGCGTAATGAGCAGTTCTTC.

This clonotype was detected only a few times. CDR3 in amino acids: CASSASGDGRTGELFF. CDR3 coding DNA: TGTGCCAGCAGTGCCTCCGGTGACGGTCGGACCGGGGAGCTGTTTTTT. The gene calls are TRBV25-1 and TRBJ2-2; D is unresolved. V lost 4 bases and J lost 5, with 17 bases in between. Germline V gene sequence: CDR1 MGHDK, CDR2 SYGVNS. The CDR3 is made up of 16 amino acids.

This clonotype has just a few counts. CDR3 DNA sequence: TGTGCCAGCAGCCCTTTGACAGGAGGCACAGATACGCAGTATTTT. It is translated as CASSPLTGGTDTQYF. This chain links TRBV14 with TRBJ2-3; D is perhaps TRBD1 (6 bases). The germline V gene has CDR1 SGHDN and CDR2 FVKESK. V lost 4 bases and J lost 1, with 12 bases in between. The CDR3 is 15 residues long.

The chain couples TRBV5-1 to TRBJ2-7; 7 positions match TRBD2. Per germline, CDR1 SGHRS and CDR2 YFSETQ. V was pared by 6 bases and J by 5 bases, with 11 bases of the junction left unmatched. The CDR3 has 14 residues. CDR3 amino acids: CASKDGGSKDEQYF. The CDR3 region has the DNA TGCGCCAGCAAGGATGGCGGGAGTAAAGACGAGCAGTACTTC. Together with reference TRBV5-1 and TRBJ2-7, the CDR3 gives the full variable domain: KAGVTQTPRYLIKTRGQQVTLSCSPISGHRSVSWYQQTPGQGLQFLFEYFSETQRNKGNFPGRFSGRQFSNSRSEMNVSTLELGDSALYLCASKDGGSKDEQYFGPGTRLTVT.

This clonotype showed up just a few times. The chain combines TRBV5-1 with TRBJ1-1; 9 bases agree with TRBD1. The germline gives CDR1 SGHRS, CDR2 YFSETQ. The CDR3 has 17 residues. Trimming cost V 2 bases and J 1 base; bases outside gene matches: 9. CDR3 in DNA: TGCGCCAGCAGCTTTGGGGGGATACAGGGGGCGAACACTGAAGCTTTCTTT. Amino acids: CASSFGGIQGANTEAFF.

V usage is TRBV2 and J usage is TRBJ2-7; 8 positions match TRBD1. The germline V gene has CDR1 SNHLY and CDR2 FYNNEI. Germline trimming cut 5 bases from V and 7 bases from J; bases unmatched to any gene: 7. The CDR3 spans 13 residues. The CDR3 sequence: CASSRQGLEEQYF. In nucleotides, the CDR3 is TGTGCCAGCAGTAGACAGGGGCTCGAGGAGCAGTACTTC.

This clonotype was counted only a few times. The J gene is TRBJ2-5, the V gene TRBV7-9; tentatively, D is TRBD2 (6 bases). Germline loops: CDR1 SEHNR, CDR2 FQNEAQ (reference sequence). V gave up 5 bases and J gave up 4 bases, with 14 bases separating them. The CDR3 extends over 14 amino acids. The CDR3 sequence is CASSQPGLGETQYF. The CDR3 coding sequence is TGTGCCAGCAGCCAACCGGGACTTGGAGAGACCCAGTACTTC.

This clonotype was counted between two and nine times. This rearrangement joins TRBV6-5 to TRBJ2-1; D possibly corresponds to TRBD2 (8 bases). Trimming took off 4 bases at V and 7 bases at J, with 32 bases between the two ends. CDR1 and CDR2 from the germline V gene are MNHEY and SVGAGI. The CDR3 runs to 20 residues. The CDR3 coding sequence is TGTGCCAGCAGTTCCCCCGGGAGGGGGCGTAGAAACGGGAGAGGGAATGAGCAGTTCTTC. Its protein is CASSSPGRGRRNGRGNEQFF.

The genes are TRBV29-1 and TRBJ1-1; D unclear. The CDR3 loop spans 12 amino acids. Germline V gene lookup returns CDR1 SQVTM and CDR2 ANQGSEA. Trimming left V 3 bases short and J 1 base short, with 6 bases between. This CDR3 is CSVEKGNTEAFF. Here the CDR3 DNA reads TGCAGCGTTGAGAAGGGGAACACTGAAGCTTTCTTT. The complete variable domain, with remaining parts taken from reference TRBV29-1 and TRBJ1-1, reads SAVISQKPSRDICQRGTSLTIQCQVDSQVTMMFWYRQQPGQSLTLIATANQGSEATYESGFVIDKFPISRPNLTFSTLTVSNMSPEDSSIYLCSVEKGNTEAFFGQGTRLTVV.

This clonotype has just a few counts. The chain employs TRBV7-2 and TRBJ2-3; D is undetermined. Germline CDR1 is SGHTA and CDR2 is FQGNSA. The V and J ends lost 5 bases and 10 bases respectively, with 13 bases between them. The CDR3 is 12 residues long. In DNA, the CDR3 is TGTGCCAGCAGCCCTTTCGGCGTTGCGCAGTATTTT. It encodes CASSPFGVAQYF.

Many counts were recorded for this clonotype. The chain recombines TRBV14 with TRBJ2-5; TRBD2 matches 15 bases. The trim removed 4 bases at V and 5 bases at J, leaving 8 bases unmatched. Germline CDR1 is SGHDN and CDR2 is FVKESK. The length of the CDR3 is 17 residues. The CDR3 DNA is TGTGCCAGCAGCCTACGCGGACTAGCGGGAGGGGGCGAGACCCAGTACTTC. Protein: CASSLRGLAGGGETQYF.

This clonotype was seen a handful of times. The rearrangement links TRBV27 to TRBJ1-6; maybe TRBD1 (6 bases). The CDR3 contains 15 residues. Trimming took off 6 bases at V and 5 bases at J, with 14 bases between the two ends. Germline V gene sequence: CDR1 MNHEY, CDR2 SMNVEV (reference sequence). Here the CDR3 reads CASRGTFLNNSPLHF. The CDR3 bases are TGTGCCAGCAGGGGGACATTCCTGAATAATTCACCCCTCCACTTT.

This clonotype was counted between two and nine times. CDR3 DNA: TGTGCCAGCAGCGGGAGGAATGTAGGCACAGATACGCAGTATTTT. This gives the protein CASSGRNVGTDTQYF. V and J are TRBV5-5 and TRBJ2-3, with D perhaps matching TRBD2 (6 bases). The germline gives CDR1 SGHKS, CDR2 YYEKEE (reference sequence). V was trimmed by 4 bases and J by 1 base, leaving 13 bases between them. This CDR3 comprises 15 residues.

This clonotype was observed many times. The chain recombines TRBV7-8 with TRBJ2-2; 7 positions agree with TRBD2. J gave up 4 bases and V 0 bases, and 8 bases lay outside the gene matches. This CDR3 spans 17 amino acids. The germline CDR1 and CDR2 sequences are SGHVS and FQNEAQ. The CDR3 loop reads CASSLASSGLGTGELFF. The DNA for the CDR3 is TGTGCCAGCAGCTTAGCTTCTAGCGGATTGGGCACCGGGGAGCTGTTTTTT.

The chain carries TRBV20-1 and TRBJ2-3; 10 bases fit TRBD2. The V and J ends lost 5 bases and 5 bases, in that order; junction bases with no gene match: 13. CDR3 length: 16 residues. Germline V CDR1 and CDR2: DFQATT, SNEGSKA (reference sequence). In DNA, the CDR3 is TGCAGTGCTCCCCGCCGAGCGGGAGGGGAGGGAGATACGCAGTATTTT. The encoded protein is CSAPRRAGGEGDTQYF.

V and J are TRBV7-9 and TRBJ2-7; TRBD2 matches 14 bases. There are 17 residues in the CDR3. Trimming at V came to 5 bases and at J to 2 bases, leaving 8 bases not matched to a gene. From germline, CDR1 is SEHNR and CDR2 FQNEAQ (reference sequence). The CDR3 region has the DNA TGTGCCAGCAGCATCGGACTAGCGGGAGGAGGAGCCTACGAGCAGTACTTC. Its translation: CASSIGLAGGGAYEQYF. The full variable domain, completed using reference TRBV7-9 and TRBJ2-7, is DTGVSQNPRHKITKRGQNVTFRCDPISEHNRLYWYRQTLGQGPEFLTYFQNEAQLEKSRLLSDRFSAERPKGSFSTLEIQRTEQGDSAMYLCASSIGLAGGGAYEQYFGPGTRLTVT.

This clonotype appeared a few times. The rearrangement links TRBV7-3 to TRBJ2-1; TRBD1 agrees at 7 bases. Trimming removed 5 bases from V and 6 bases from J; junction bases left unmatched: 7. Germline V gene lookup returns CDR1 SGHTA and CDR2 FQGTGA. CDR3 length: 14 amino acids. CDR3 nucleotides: TGTGCCAGCAGCCCGGGACAGTTAGGCAATGAGCAGTTCTTC. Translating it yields CASSPGQLGNEQFF. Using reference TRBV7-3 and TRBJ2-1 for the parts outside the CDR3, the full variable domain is GAGVSQTPSNKVTEKGKYVELRCDPISGHTALYWYRQSLGQGPEFLIYFQGTGAADDSGLPNDRFFAVRPEGSVSTLKIQRTERGDSAVYLCASSPGQLGNEQFFGPGTRLTVL.

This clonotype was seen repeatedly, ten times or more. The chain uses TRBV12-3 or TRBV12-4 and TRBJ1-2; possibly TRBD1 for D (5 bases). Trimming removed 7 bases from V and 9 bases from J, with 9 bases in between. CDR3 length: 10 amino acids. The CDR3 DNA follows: TGTGCCAGCATCGGGACGCGCTACACCTTC. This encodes CASIGTRYTF.

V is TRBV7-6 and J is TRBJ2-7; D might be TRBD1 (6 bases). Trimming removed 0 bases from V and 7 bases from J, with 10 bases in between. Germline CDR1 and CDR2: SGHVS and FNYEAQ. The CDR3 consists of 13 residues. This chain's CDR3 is CASSLALGTEQYF. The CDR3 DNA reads TGTGCCAGCAGCTTAGCACTAGGGACAGAGCAGTACTTC.

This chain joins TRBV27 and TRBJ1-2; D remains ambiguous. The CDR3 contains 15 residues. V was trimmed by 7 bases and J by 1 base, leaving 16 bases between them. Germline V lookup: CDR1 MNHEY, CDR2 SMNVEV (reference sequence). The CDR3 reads CASTLKVGNNYGYTF. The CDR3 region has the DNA TGTGCCAGCACCCTGAAGGTTGGAAATAACTATGGCTACACCTTC.

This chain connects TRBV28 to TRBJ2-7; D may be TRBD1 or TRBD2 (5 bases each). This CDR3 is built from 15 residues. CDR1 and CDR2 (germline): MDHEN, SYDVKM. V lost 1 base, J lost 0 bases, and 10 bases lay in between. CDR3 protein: CASSLLGTLSYEQYF. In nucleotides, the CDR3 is TGTGCCAGCAGTTTATTAGGGACCCTCTCCTACGAGCAGTACTTC. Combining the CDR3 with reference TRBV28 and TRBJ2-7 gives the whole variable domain DVKVTQSSRYLVKRTGEKVFLECVQDMDHENMFWYRQDPGLGLRLIYFSYDVKMKEKGDIPEGYSVSREKKERFSLILESASTNQTSMYLCASSLLGTLSYEQYFGPGTRLTVT.